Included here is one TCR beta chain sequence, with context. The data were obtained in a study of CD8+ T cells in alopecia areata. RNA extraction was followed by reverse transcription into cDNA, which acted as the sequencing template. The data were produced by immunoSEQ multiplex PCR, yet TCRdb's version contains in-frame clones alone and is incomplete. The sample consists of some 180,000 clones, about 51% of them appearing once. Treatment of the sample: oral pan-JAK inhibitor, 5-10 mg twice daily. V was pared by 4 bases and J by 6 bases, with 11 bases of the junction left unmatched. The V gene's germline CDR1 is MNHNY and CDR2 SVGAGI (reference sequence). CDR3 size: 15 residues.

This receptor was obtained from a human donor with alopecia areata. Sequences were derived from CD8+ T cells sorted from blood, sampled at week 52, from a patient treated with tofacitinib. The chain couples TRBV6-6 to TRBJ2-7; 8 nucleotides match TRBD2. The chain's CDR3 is CASSSPGTSGGEQYF. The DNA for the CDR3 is TGTGCCAGCAGTTCCCCCGGGACTAGTGGAGGCGAGCAGTACTTC.